This T cell receptor (beta chain) was documented in a study of human T cells and chemical hapten exposure. This clonotype has a count of ten or more. Time point noted: patch test 2, 6 weeks after DPC sensitization. Treatment described: therapeutic diphenylcyclopropenone sensitization with weekly scalp DPC. The V gene end was trimmed by 2 bases and the J gene end by 2 bases; junction bases not matched to a gene: 5. The CDR3 is 15 residues long. Germline CDR1 and CDR2: MNHEY and SVGAGI. TCRdb reprocessed the RACE reads with MiXCR, giving one entry per CDR3 protein. The sample lists more than 75,000 distinct CDR3 sequences, roughly 10% occurring once.

The sample here was whole blood, taken in connection with sensitization to the hapten diphenylcyclopropenone (DPC). The clonotype was recovered from a woman aged 25 to 39 with alopecia areata. Some clones in this sample may be carry-over from other donors' samples. The chain joins TRBV6-5 to TRBJ2-7; TRBD1 matches at 8 bases. CDR3 bases: TGTGCCAGCAGTTACACAAAGACAGGGGCCTACGAGCAGTACTTC. This gives the protein CASSYTKTGAYEQYF.